A single TCR beta chain is shown here with its context. The data originate from a study of T cells in tumors after PD-1 blockade. Study-level background: Mean per blood sample: 113,528 templates (about 24,000-270,000), 35,000 to 45,000 unique clonotypes.

Germline-derived CDR1 and CDR2 are DFQATT and SNEGSKA (reference sequence). The CDR3 runs 14 residues. V shed 6 bases and J shed 0 bases, with 13 bases lying between them. Here immunoSEQ multiplex PCR was the method, and the copy in TCRdb shows in-frame clones only, minus some. The sample lists about 33,000 clones; about 77% were seen once. The material was PBMCs, obtained before anti-PD-1 treatment. This TCR came from a human donor with basal cell carcinoma. The chain employs TRBV20-1 and TRBJ2-3, with D maybe TRBD1 (6 bases). DNA for the CDR3: TGCAGTGCCAGTTACAGGGCTAGCACAGATACGCAGTATTTT. Translated: CSASYRASTDTQYF.